Listed below are T cell receptor beta chains from one sample, sequenced in a study of read filtering for tumor transcriptome and immune sequencing. TCRdb used MiXCR to reprocess the reads, holding one entry per CDR3 protein. Of 62,000 or so distinct CDR3 sequences in the sample, roughly 13% were seen once. Sequences were obtained from a population of CD138-negative cells sorted from bone marrow. The receptors were sampled from a donor at least 40 years old with multiple myeloma. The CDR3 runs from the conserved cysteine through the conserved F or W. The D gene is left open where the match is weak. For some rows the clone size is stated as once, few or many, or as a class when expanded; others skip it.

size	J	V	D	DNA	CDR3
many	TRBJ2-1	TRBV29-1	NA	TGCAGCGTTGTAATCACTAGACCCCACAATGAGCAGTTCTTC	CSVVITRPHNEQFF
many	TRBJ2-5	TRBV6-2/TRBV6-3	TRBD2	TGTGCCAGCAACGAAAGGGTGGGGGGGGAGACCCAGTACTTC	CASNERVGGETQYF
few	TRBJ2-1	TRBV24-1	NA	TGTGCCACCAGTGTAGGCGGGAAATACAATGAGCAGTTCTTC	CATSVGGKYNEQFF
NA	TRBJ1-1	TRBV18	NA	TGTGCCAGCTCACCACACGTTGGAAAGGCGAACACTGAAGCTTCCTTT	CASSPHVGKANTEASF
few	TRBJ2-1	TRBV7-9	NA	TGTGCCAGCAGCTTATTGGGCGGAAGGGATGTGCAGTTCTTC	CASSLLGGRDVQFF
many	TRBJ2-7	TRBV20-1	NA	TGCAGTGCTATCAAACCAGGGTCCTACGAGCAGTACTTC	CSAIKPGSYEQYF
many	TRBJ1-4	TRBV20-1	NA	TGCAGTGCTGTTCCGAGACAGCTTAATGAAAAACTGTTTTTT	CSAVPRQLNEKLFF
many	TRBJ2-1	TRBV20-1	NA	TGCAGTGCTAGAGATCTCGGCAGTCACAATGAGCAGTTCTTC	CSARDLGSHNEQFF
many	TRBJ2-4	TRBV6-6	NA	TGTGCCAGCAGCGAACAGGGACTAGCCAAAAACATTCAGTACTTC	CASSEQGLAKNIQYF
many	TRBJ1-2	TRBV14	NA	TGTGCCAGCAGCCAAGATTCTGGGGACGGCTACACCTTC	CASSQDSGDGYTF
few	TRBJ2-5	TRBV18	NA	TGTGCCAGCTCACCACGTCGGGAGACCCAGTACTTC	CASSPRRETQYF
NA	TRBJ2-7	TRBV5-5	TRBD1	TGTGCCAGCAGCTTGTTGCAGGGGGCCTACGAGCAGTACTTC	CASSLLQGAYEQYF
few	TRBJ2-1	TRBV5-1	NA	TGCGCCAGCAGCTTGAGCACTAGCCCTTTCAATGAGCAGTTCTTC	CASSLSTSPFNEQFF
many	TRBJ2-6	TRBV29-1	NA	TGCAGCGTTGAAGCCGGGGCTGGGGCCAACGTCCTGACTTTC	CSVEAGAGANVLTF
NA	TRBJ1-2	TRBV7-2	TRBD1	TGTGCCAGCAGCTTATCGACAGGGGGCTATGGCTACACCTTC	CASSLSTGGYGYTF
many	TRBJ2-1	TRBV5-1	TRBD2	TGCGCCAGCAGCTTGGCCGGGACTAGCGGGAGGTTTAATGAGCAGTTCTTC	CASSLAGTSGRFNEQFF
NA	TRBJ2-7	TRBV20-1	NA	TGCAGTGCTAGAGACCCGACAGGCAGCTCCTACGAGCAGTACTTC	CSARDPTGSSYEQYF
many	TRBJ2-1	TRBV20-1	NA	TGCAGTGCTCAGTCGGCTAGAACGCAGGATGAGCAGTTCTTC	CSAQSARTQDEQFF
many	TRBJ1-5	TRBV28	NA	TGTGCCAGCGTTGGACGTGGCTTTGATCAGCCCCAGCATTTT	CASVGRGFDQPQHF
few	TRBJ1-3	TRBV3-1	TRBD1	TGTGCCAGCAGCTCTGACAGGGGTGGTGGAAACACCATATATTTT	CASSSDRGGGNTIYF
NA	TRBJ2-1	TRBV7-8	TRBD2	TGTGCCAGCAGCCCTATGAGCGGGAGTGTTGAGCAGTTCTTC	CASSPMSGSVEQFF
NA	TRBJ2-1	TRBV10-2	TRBD2	TGCGCCAGCACTATGAGCGGGAGGGCCAGGGATGAGCAGTTCTTC	CASTMSGRARDEQFF
many	TRBJ2-2	TRBV18	TRBD2	TGTGCCAGCTCACCGGCGGGAGGCGCCAACACCGGGGAGCTGTTTTTT	CASSPAGGANTGELFF
NA	TRBJ2-1	TRBV7-9	NA	TGTGCCAGCAGCTTAAGTGAAGGGGGGTGGCGTGAGCAGTTCTTC	CASSLSEGGWREQFF
many	TRBJ2-3	TRBV10-1	NA	TGCGCCAGCAGCGGACCCGCTAGCACAGATACGCAGTATTTT	CASSGPASTDTQYF
few	TRBJ2-7	TRBV27	TRBD1	TGTGCCAGCAGTTTTGCGGACAGGGGGCACTACGAGCAGTACTTC	CASSFADRGHYEQYF
many	TRBJ2-3	TRBV29-1	NA	TGCAGCGTTGAAGATCCGAGGGGGGGCGCGGGAGATACGCAGTATTTT	CSVEDPRGGAGDTQYF
few	TRBJ2-4	TRBV6-6	TRBD2	TGTGCCAGCAGTTTCATGGGAGGGACCTCTGGGCAGTACTTC	CASSFMGGTSGQYF
many	TRBJ2-7	TRBV19	NA	TGTGCCAGTAGTATAGGTTGGGGCACAGGGTTCCAAGACGAGCAGTACTTC	CASSIGWGTGFQDEQYF
many	TRBJ2-7	TRBV6-2/TRBV6-3	NA	TGTGCCAGCAGTTACGGGACGGAGCAGTACTTC	CASSYGTEQYF
NA	TRBJ1-2	TRBV7-6	NA	TGTGCCACGATCCGGGACTCAGGATCCTATGGCTACACCTTC	CATIRDSGSYGYTF
many	TRBJ2-1	TRBV20-1	TRBD2	TGCAGAGGGACTAGCGGAAACAATGAGCAGTTCTTC	CRGTSGNNEQFF
NA	TRBJ1-1	TRBV20-1	NA	TGCAGTGCCGACTACGGTACCGAAGCTTTCTTT	CSADYGTEAFF
many	TRBJ2-3	TRBV11-1	TRBD2	TGTGCCAGCAGCCCGTCTGGTAGCGGGAGTACAGATACGCAGTATTTT	CASSPSGSGSTDTQYF
many	TRBJ2-1	TRBV12-5	NA	TGTGCTAGTGACAGAGACTACAATGAGCAGTTCTTC	CASDRDYNEQFF
many	TRBJ2-3	TRBV19	TRBD1	TGTGCCAGTAGTATCCGGACAGGGTTCGGCACAGATACGCAGTATTTT	CASSIRTGFGTDTQYF
NA	TRBJ2-5	TRBV29-1	TRBD1	TGCAGCGTTGAAGATGGGACAGTCAGGGAGACCCAGTACTTC	CSVEDGTVRETQYF
many	TRBJ2-7	TRBV6-2/TRBV6-3	NA	TGTGCCAGCAGCCTCCGGGACTCATCCTACGAGCAGTACTTC	CASSLRDSSYEQYF
many	TRBJ2-2	TRBV7-3	NA	TGTGCCAGCGGTGAGCGGAACCCCACCGGGGAGCTGTTTTTT	CASGERNPTGELFF
many	TRBJ1-4	TRBV7-8	TRBD1	TGTGCCAGCAGCGAGACGGACAGGAATGAAAAACTGTTTTTT	CASSETDRNEKLFF
many	TRBJ1-1	TRBV7-2	NA	TGTGCCAGCAGCTTAGACAGGCCCCCAACCATGAACACTGAAGCTTTCTTT	CASSLDRPPTMNTEAFF
few	TRBJ2-2	TRBV6-4	NA	TGTGCCAGCAGTCAGACTGAAAGGGACACCGGGGAGCTGTTTTTT	CASSQTERDTGELFF
few	TRBJ2-1	TRBV7-2	NA	TGTGCCAGCAGCCCAAGTAACTACAATGAGCAGTTCTTC	CASSPSNYNEQFF
many	TRBJ1-1	TRBV7-2	NA	TGTGCCAGCAGCCCGCGAGTGGACACTGAAGCTTTCTTT	CASSPRVDTEAFF
many	TRBJ1-1	TRBV29-1	TRBD1	TGCAGCGTGGGTGGGAGGGGGCTGGAAAACACTGAAGCTTTCTTT	CSVGGRGLENTEAFF
NA	TRBJ2-7	TRBV7-9	NA	TGTGCCAGCAGCGTTACAGGGTTGGCCGGTTCCTACGAGCAGTACTTC	CASSVTGLAGSYEQYF
NA	TRBJ2-3	TRBV4-2	TRBD2	TGTGCCAGCAGCCAAGGCGCGGGGGGAGGTGCAGATACGCAGTATTTT	CASSQGAGGGADTQYF
many	TRBJ2-3	TRBV7-9	TRBD2	TGTGCCAGCAGACCAAAGGGGACTAACCCCGCAGATACGCAGTATTTT	CASRPKGTNPADTQYF
NA	TRBJ2-7	TRBV15	NA	TGTGCCACCGGGGCTAGCTCCTACGAGCAGTACTTC	CATGASSYEQYF
few	TRBJ2-1	TRBV11-3	NA	TGTGCCAGCAGCCCTCCACGGACGGGCGGCCATGAGCAGCTCTTC	CASSPPRTGGHEQLF